The 5 T cell receptor beta chains below were found in one sample sequenced in a study of shared clonotypes between healthy human individuals. TCRdb's copy holds only in-frame clones and misses some; the assay was immunoSEQ multiplex PCR. The sample has 2 million to 3 million clones, around nine tenths seen once. The sequenced material came from naive CD4+ T cells sorted from blood. As to subset: CD45RA+ positively selected. The receptors stem from a young man in good health.

This chain links TRBV5-1 with TRBJ2-7; D call uncertain. Germline V gene sequence: CDR1 SGHRS, CDR2 YFSETQ. Trimming took 2 bases from V and 3 from J, leaving 12 bases between them. The CDR3 contains 14 residues. The CDR3: CASSLDQASYEQYF. The CDR3 coding sequence is TGCGCCAGCAGCTTAGATCAGGCCAGCTACGAGCAGTACTTC. The whole variable domain, filled in from reference TRBV5-1 and TRBJ2-7, reads KAGVTQTPRYLIKTRGQQVTLSCSPISGHRSVSWYQQTPGQGLQFLFEYFSETQRNKGNFPGRFSGRQFSNSRSEMNVSTLELGDSALYLCASSLDQASYEQYFGPGTRLTVT.

The V gene is TRBV23-1, the J gene TRBJ1-1; D remains unclear. TRBV23-1 belongs to the ORF category, with a function that is uncertain. The V and J ends lost 6 bases and 2 bases respectively, with 10 bases between them. There are 13 residues in the CDR3. Here the CDR3 reads CASRAGENTEAFF. The CDR3, as DNA: TGCGCCAGCAGAGCCGGGGAAAACACTGAAGCTTTCTTT.

The chain recombines TRBV11-2 with TRBJ2-7, with D possibly being TRBD2 (6 bases). This CDR3 comprises 17 residues. Looked up from germline, CDR1 is SGHAT and CDR2 is FQNNGV. V was trimmed by 5 bases and J by 2 bases, leaving 22 bases between them. The CDR3 spells CASSKGTGGSGTYEQYF. The DNA for the CDR3 is TGTGCCAGCAGCAAAGGGACTGGTGGTAGCGGTACCTACGAGCAGTACTTC. Filled out from reference TRBV11-2 and TRBJ2-7, the complete variable domain reads EAGVAQSPRYKIIEKRQSVAFWCNPISGHATLYWYQQILGQGPKLLIQFQNNGVVDDSQLPKDRFSAERLKGVDSTLKIQPAKLEDSAVYLCASSKGTGGSGTYEQYFGPGTRLTVT.

This chain uses TRBV28 with TRBJ1-3, with 8 nucleotides matching TRBD1. The V gene's germline CDR1 is MDHEN and CDR2 SYDVKM. The CDR3 is 15 amino acids. J was trimmed by 3 bases and V by 6 bases; bases with no gene match: 7. The CDR3, as DNA: TGTGCCAGCAGCCCCGGCAGGGGGCTTGGAAACACCATATATTTT. Its translation: CASSPGRGLGNTIYF.

The gene calls are TRBV5-5 and TRBJ1-5; D is uncertain. Germline V CDR1 and CDR2: SGHKS, YYEKEE (reference sequence). This CDR3 has 13 residues. With 0 bases removed from V and 5 bases from J, the gap between germline ends came to 6 bases. The CDR3 region is CASSLAPDQPQHF. The CDR3 nucleotides read TGTGCCAGCAGCTTGGCCCCCGATCAGCCCCAGCATTTT.